The rows below give T cell receptor beta chains drawn from one sample of a study of radiotherapy plus CTLA-4 blockade in lung cancer. Assay used: immunoSEQ multiplex PCR; TCRdb lists only in-frame clones, some missing. The sample records 100,000 to 150,000 clones, about four fifths being singletons. The sequences come from peripheral blood, collected from a patient treated with radiotherapy plus ipilimumab. The receptors here all came from a human donor with non-small cell lung cancer who had a partial response to radiotherapy plus ipilimumab. CDR3s include the opening cysteine and the closing phenylalanine or tryptophan. The order of the fields is CDR3 length, clone size, V gene, CDR3 protein. Expanded clones get a size class; other rows say once, few or many, or leave the size out.

CDR3 length: 16; clone size: -; V gene: TRBV4-3; CDR3 protein: CASSQGIRERSYTQYF
CDR3 length: 15; clone size: -; V gene: TRBV28; CDR3 protein: CASRTQGPSNQPQHF
CDR3 length: 16; clone size: -; V gene: TRBV28; CDR3 protein: CASSLSASGLQETQYF
CDR3 length: 16; clone size: -; V gene: TRBV28; CDR3 protein: CASSSLGTSGGNEQFF
CDR3 length: 15; clone size: -; V gene: TRBV5-1; CDR3 protein: CASTQGTSGRNEQFF
CDR3 length: 13; clone size: once; V gene: TRBV6-1; CDR3 protein: CAINQGSDTEAFF
CDR3 length: 14; clone size: -; V gene: TRBV30; CDR3 protein: CAWSRGTAGNTIYF
CDR3 length: 14; clone size: -; V gene: TRBV28; CDR3 protein: CASSPGPGNQPQHF
CDR3 length: 13; clone size: -; V gene: TRBV28; CDR3 protein: CASSLGQGETQYF
CDR3 length: 14; clone size: -; V gene: TRBV5-1; CDR3 protein: CASSPSGGYNEQFF
CDR3 length: 14; clone size: -; V gene: TRBV2; CDR3 protein: CASSGSRGQETQYF
CDR3 length: 15; clone size: -; V gene: TRBV18; CDR3 protein: CASSPSGLNTGELFF
CDR3 length: 19; clone size: -; V gene: TRBV2; CDR3 protein: CASSPHHFLAGGVRETQYF
CDR3 length: 14; clone size: -; V gene: TRBV19; CDR3 protein: CASSRRGTQETQYF
CDR3 length: 12; clone size: -; V gene: TRBV10-1; CDR3 protein: CASGSRKETQYF
CDR3 length: 17; clone size: -; V gene: TRBV19; CDR3 protein: CASSIDLEVYSNQPQHF
CDR3 length: 14; clone size: -; V gene: TRBV28; CDR3 protein: CASSLRQTNTEAFF
CDR3 length: 10; clone size: -; V gene: TRBV20-1; CDR3 protein: CSAMRNEQFF
CDR3 length: 16; clone size: -; V gene: TRBV4-1; CDR3 protein: CASSPMMGTGAEKLFF
CDR3 length: 13; clone size: -; V gene: TRBV2; CDR3 protein: CASTGTGIYGYTF
CDR3 length: 17; clone size: -; V gene: TRBV9; CDR3 protein: CASSVGASGRALNIQYF